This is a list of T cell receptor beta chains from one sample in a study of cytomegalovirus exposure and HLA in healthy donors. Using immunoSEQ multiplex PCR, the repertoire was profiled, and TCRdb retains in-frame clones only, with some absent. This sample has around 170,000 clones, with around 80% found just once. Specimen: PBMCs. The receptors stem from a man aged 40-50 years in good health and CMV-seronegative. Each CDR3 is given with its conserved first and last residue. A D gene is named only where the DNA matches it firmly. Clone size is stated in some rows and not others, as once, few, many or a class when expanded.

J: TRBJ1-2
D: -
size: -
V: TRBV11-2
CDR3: CASSPVNGVYGYTF
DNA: TGTGCCAGCAGCCCAGTTAACGGGGTCTATGGCTACACCTTC

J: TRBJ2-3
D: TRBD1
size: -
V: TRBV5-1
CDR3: CASRGTGRIDTQYF
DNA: TGCGCCAGCAGGGGGACAGGGAGGATAGATACGCAGTATTTT

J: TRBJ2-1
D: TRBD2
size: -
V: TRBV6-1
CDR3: CASIRPSGGDNEQFF
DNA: TGTGCCAGCATCCGACCCAGCGGGGGTGACAATGAGCAGTTCTTC

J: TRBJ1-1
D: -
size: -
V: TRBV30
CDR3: CAWSLGGPEAFF
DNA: TGTGCCTGGAGTCTGGGGGGGCCTGAAGCTTTCTTT

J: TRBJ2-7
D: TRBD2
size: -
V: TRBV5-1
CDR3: CASSLTILAGVSYEQYF
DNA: TGCGCCAGCAGCTTGACGATACTAGCGGGGGTCTCCTACGAGCAGTACTTC

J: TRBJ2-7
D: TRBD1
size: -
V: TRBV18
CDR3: CASSPNAGTGSSEQYF
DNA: TGTGCCAGCTCACCAAACGCCGGGACAGGGTCATCCGAGCAGTACTTC

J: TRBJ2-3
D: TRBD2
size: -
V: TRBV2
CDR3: CASRDRSGRDVTDTQYF
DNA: TGTGCCAGCAGGGACCGTAGCGGGCGAGACGTCACAGATACGCAGTATTTT

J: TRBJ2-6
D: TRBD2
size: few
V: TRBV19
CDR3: CASSSPGGAGANVLTF
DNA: TGTGCCAGTAGTTCCCCGGGGGGAGCTGGGGCCAACGTCCTGACTTTC

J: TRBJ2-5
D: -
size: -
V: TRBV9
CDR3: CASGGWGETQYF
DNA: TGTGCCAGCGGAGGTTGGGGAGAGACCCAGTACTTC

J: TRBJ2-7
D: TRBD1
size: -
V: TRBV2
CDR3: CASSLAAGGAGEQYF
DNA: TGTGCCTCCTCGCTCGCGGCAGGGGGCGCGGGGGAGCAGTACTTC

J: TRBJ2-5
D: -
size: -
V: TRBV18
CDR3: CASSVLLQETQYF
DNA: TGTGCCAGCTCAGTCCTGCTACAAGAGACCCAGTACTTC

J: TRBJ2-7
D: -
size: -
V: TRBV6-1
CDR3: CAGGAFYEQYF
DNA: TGTGCCGGAGGGGCTTTCTACGAGCAGTACTTC

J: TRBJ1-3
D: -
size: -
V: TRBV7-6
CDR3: CASRQQSSGNTIYF
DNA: TGTGCCAGCAGACAACAGTCTTCTGGAAACACCATATATTTT

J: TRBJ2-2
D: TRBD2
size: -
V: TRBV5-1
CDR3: CASSAGLAGVAGELFF
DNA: TGCGCCAGCAGCGCGGGACTAGCGGGAGTTGCCGGGGAGCTGTTTTTT

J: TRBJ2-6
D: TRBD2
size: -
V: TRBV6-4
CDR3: CASSDGRDGANGLTF
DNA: TGTGCCAGCAGTGACGGGAGGGATGGGGCCAACGGCCTGACTTTC

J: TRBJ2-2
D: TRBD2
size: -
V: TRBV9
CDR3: CASSPPGLAGTLNTGELFF
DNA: TGTGCCAGCAGCCCGCCGGGACTAGCGGGTACACTTAACACCGGGGAGCTGTTTTTT

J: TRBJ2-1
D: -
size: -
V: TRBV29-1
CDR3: CSVGRASVEQFF
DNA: TGCAGCGTCGGCAGGGCGTCTGTTGAGCAGTTCTTC